A single sample is the source of the 5 T cell receptor beta chains below, sequenced in a study of OX40 agonist ivuxolimab in advanced cancers. The data were produced by immunoSEQ multiplex PCR, yet TCRdb's version contains in-frame clones alone and is incomplete. The data hold roughly 96,000 clones, with under 90% observed a single time. The sample here was CD4+ or CD8+ T cells sorted from blood, taken in a trial of the OX40 agonist ivuxolimab. The receptors derive from an adult with an advanced solid tumor such as melanoma, head and neck, liver or kidney cancer.

In DNA, the CDR3 is TGTGCCAGCAGCCCCGGGACAGGCTTTTCCGAGCAGTACTTC. It translates to CASSPGTGFSEQYF. The chain joins TRBV11-2 to TRBJ2-7, with TRBD1 matching over 8 bases. Germline values: CDR1 SGHAT, CDR2 FQNNGV. This CDR3 has 14 residues. The trim removed 5 bases at V and 6 bases at J, leaving 9 bases unmatched.

A single count supports this clone. The J gene is TRBJ2-7, the V gene TRBV11-2; D ambiguous. CDR1 is SGHAT and CDR2 is FQNNGV in the germline V gene. V lost 5 bases, J lost 7 bases, and 12 bases lay in between. This CDR3 is built from 12 residues. CDR3 in DNA: TGTGCCAGCAGCCCGCGGTGGGCAGAGCAGTACTTC. It encodes CASSPRWAEQYF.

CDR3 sequence: CASSRGQGIEKLFF. CDR3 DNA sequence: TGCGCCAGCAGCCGTGGACAGGGAATAGAAAAACTGTTTTTT. The chain recombines TRBV5-1 with TRBJ1-4, with 8 bases identical to TRBD1. V lost 4 bases, J lost 8 bases, and 7 bases stayed unmatched. The CDR3 is 14 amino acids. Germline CDR1 reads SGHRS; CDR2 reads YFSETQ.

Written as DNA, the CDR3 is TGTGCCTGGAGTTTCGACGGGGGGGTGAACACTGAAGCTTTCTTT. This gives the protein CAWSFDGGVNTEAFF. The V and J genes are TRBV30 and TRBJ1-1; D possibly corresponds to TRBD1 (5 bases). V was trimmed by 2 bases and J by 0 bases, leaving 13 bases between them. The CDR3 consists of 15 residues. Germline assignment: CDR1 GTSNPN and CDR2 SVGIG (reference sequence).

In its sample, this clone was seen once. CDR3 nucleotide sequence: TGTGCCAGCAGCGATAGCGGGGGAAGCACAGATACGCAGTATTTT. It yields the protein CASSDSGGSTDTQYF. The chain employs TRBV2 and TRBJ2-3; 9 bases match TRBD2. This CDR3 contains 15 residues. CDR1 is SNHLY and CDR2 is FYNNEI in the germline V gene. V trimming: 6 bases; J trimming: 0 bases; junction bases outside the gene matches: 4. Supplemented by reference TRBV2 and TRBJ2-3, the full variable domain reads EPEVTQTPSHQVTQMGQEVILRCVPISNHLYFYWYRQILGQKVEFLVSFYNNEISEKSEIFDDQFSVERPDGSNFTLKIRSTKLEDSAMYFCASSDSGGSTDTQYFGPGTRLTVL.